This T cell receptor beta chain emerged from a study of regulatory dendritic cells for organ transplantation. The germline V gene has CDR1 SGHNT and CDR2 YYREEE (reference sequence). Trimming removed 4 bases from V and 4 bases from J; junction bases left unmatched: 5. The CDR3 runs 14 residues. Clones were sequenced by immunoSEQ multiplex PCR, and TCRdb holds only the in-frame ones, with some missing. The sample has under 40,000 clones, 75% to 95% seen once; the top ten hold about 0.11%. A word on this clone: Different DNA sequences within this sample yield the same CDR3.

The V call is TRBV5-4, the J call TRBJ2-7; 10 bases match TRBD1. The TCR was taken from a human donor in good health. The source material was naive CD8+ T cells from blood. Documented subset: CD45RA+ naive T cells. The CDR3 bases are TGTGCCAGCAGCCCGGGACAGGGGAGTTACGAGCAGTACTTC. Amino acid sequence: CASSPGQGSYEQYF. Together with reference TRBV5-4 and TRBJ2-7, the CDR3 gives the full variable domain: ETGVTQSPTHLIKTRGQQVTLRCSSQSGHNTVSWYQQALGQGPQFIFQYYREEENGRGNFPPRFSGLQFPNYSSELNVNALELDDSALYLCASSPGQGSYEQYFGPGTRLTVT.